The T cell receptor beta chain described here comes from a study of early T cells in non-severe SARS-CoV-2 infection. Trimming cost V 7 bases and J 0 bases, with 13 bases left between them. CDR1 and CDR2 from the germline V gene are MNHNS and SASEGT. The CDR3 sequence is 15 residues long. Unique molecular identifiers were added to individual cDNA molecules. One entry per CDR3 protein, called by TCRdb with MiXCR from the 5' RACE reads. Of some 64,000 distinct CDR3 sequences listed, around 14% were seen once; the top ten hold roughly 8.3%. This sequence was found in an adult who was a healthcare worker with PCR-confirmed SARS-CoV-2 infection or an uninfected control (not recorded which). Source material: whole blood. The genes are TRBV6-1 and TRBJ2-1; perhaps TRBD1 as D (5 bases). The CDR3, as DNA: TGTGCCAGCAACCTACAGGAGAGCTCCTACAATGAGCAGTTCTTC. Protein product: CASNLQESSYNEQFF.